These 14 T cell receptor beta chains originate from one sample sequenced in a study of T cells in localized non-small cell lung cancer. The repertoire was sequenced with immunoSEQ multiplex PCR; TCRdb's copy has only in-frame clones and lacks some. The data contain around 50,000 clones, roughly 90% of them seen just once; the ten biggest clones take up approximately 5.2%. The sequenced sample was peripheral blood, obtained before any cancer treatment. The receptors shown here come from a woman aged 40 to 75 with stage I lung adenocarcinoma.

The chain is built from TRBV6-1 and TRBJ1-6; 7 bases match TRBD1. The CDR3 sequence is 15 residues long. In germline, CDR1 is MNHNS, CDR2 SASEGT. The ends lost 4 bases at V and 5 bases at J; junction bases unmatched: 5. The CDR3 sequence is CASSVLDRDNSPLHF. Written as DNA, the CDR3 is TGTGCCAGCAGTGTTCTAGACAGGGATAATTCACCCCTCCACTTT.

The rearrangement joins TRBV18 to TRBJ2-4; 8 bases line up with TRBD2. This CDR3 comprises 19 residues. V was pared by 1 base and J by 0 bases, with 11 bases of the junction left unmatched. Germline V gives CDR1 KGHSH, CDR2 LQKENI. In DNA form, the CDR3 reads TGTGCCAGCTCACCACTGGCGGGGGGCCAGAATCCAGCCAAAAACATTCAGTACTTC. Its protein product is CASSPLAGGQNPAKNIQYF.

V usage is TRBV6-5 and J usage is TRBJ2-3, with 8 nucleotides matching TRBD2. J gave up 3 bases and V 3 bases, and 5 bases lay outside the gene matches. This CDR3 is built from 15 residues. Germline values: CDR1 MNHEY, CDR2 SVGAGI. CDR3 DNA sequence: TGTGCCAGCAGTTATACGGGGGGGCGGACAGATACGCAGTATTTT. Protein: CASSYTGGRTDTQYF.

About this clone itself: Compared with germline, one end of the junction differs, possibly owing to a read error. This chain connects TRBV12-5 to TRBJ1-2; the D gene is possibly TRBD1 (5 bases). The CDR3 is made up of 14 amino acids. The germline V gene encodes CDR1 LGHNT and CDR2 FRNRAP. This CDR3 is CASGLDGTSYGYTF. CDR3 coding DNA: TGTGCTAGTGGCTTGGACGGGACCTCCTATGGCTACACCTTC.

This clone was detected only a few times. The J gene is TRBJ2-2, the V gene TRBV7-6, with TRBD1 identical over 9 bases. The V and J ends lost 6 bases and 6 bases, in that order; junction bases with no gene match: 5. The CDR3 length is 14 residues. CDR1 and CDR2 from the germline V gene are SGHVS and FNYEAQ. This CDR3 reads CASSRDRASGELFF. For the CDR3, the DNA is TGTGCCAGCAGTCGGGACAGGGCCTCCGGGGAGCTGTTTTTT.

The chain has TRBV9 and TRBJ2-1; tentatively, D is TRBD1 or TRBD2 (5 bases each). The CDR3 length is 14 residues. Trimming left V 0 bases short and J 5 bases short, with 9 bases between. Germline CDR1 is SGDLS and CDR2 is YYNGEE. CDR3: CASSVAMGHNEQFF. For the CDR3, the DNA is TGTGCCAGCAGCGTAGCTATGGGACACAATGAGCAGTTCTTC.

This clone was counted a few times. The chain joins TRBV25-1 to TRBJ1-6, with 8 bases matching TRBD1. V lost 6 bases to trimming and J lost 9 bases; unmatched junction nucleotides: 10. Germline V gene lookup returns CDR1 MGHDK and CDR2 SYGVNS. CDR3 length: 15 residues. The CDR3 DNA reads TGTGCCAGCAGCGACCCAACAGGGGGAGGTTCACCCCTCCACTTT. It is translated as CASSDPTGGGSPLHF.

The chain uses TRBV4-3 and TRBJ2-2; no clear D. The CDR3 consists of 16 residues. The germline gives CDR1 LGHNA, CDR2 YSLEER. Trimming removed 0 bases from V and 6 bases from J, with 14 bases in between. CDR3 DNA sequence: TGCGCCAGCAGCCAAGATCCGGGTGCGTGGCCCGGGGAGCTGTTTTTT. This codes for CASSQDPGAWPGELFF.

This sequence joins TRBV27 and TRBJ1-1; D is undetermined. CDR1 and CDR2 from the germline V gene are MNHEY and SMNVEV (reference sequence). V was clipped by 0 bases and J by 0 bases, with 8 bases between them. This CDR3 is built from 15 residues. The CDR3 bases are TGTGCCAGCAGTTTATCGAGGAGACTGAACACTGAAGCTTTCTTT. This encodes CASSLSRRLNTEAFF.

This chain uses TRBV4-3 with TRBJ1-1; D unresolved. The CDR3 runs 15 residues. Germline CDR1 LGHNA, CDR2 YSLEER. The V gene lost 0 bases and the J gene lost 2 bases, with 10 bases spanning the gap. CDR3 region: CASSQDLLLNTEAFF. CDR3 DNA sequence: TGCGCCAGCAGCCAAGATCTTCTGTTAAACACTGAAGCTTTCTTT.

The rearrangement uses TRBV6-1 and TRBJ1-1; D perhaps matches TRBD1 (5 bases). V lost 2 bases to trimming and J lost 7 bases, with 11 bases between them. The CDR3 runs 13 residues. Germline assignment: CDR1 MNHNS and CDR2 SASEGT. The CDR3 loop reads CASSELGTHEAFF. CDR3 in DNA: TGTGCCAGCAGTGAATTGGGGACTCATGAAGCTTTCTTT.

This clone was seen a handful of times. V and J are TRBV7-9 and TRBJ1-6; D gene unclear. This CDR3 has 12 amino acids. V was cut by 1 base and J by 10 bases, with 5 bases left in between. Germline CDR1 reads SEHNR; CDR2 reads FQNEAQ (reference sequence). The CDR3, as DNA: TGTGCCAGCAGCTTAGTCAGCTCACCCCTCCACTTT. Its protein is CASSLVSSPLHF.

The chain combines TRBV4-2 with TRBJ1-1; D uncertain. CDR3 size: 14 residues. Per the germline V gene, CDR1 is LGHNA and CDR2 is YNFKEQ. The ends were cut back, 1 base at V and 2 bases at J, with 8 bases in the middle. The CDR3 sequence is CASSQAIFNTEAFF. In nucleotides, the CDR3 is TGTGCCAGCAGCCAAGCAATATTTAACACTGAAGCTTTCTTT.

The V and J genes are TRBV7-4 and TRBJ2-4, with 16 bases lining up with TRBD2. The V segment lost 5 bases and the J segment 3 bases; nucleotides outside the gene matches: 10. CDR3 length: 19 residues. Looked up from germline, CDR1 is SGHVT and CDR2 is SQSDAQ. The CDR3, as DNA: TGTGCCAGCAGCCCTGGGACTAGCGGGGGGGCTGTTAGCAAAAACATTCAGTACTTC. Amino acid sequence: CASSPGTSGGAVSKNIQYF. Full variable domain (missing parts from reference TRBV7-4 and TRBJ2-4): GAGVSQSPRYKVAKRGRDVALRCDSISGHVTLYWYRQTLGQGSEVLTYSQSDAQRDKSGRPSGRFSAERPERSVSTLKIQRTEQGDSAVYLCASSPGTSGGAVSKNIQYFGAGTRLSVL.